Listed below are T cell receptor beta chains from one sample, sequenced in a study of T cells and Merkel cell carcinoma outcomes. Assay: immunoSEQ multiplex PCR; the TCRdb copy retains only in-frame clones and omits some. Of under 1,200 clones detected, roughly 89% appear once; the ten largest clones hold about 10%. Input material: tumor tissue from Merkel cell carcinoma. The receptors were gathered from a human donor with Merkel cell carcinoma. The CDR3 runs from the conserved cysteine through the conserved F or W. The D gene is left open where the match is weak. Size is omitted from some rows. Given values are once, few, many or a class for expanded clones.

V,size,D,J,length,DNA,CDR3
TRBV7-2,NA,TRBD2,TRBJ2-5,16,TGTGCCAGCAGCCCCCGGCTTGGGAGGGGTCGCGAGACCCAGTACTTC,CASSPRLGRGRETQYF
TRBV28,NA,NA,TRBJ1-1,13,TGTGCCAGCAGGGCCCCCCGGAACACTGAAGCTTTCTTT,CASRAPRNTEAFF
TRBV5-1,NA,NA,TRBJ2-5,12,TGCGCCAGCAGCTTAGGCCAAGGGACCCAGTACTTC,CASSLGQGTQYF
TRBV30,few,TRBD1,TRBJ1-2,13,TGTGCCCGGGACAGCGAAGCTAACTATGGCTACACCTTC,CARDSEANYGYTF
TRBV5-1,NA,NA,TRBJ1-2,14,TGCGCCAGCAGCTTGGAGGGACACAGGTTTGGCTACACCTTC,CASSLEGHRFGYTF
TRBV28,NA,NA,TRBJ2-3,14,TGTGCCAGCAGTTTCCTTAGCGAGACAGATACGCAGTATTTT,CASSFLSETDTQYF
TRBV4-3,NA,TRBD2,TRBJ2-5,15,TGCGCCAGCAGCCAAGAACTAGCGGTCCAAGAGACCCAGTACTTC,CASSQELAVQETQYF
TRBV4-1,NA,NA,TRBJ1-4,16,TGCGCCAGCAGCCAAGATCCGACCCATAGTAGGGAAAAACTGTTTTTT,CASSQDPTHSREKLFF
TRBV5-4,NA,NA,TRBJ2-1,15,TGTGCCAGCAGCTTGGTAACAGGGAGCGGCAATGAGCAGTTCTTC,CASSLVTGSGNEQFF
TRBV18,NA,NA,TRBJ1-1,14,TGTGCCAGCTCACCAATGACATTGACCACTGAAGCTTTCTTT,CASSPMTLTTEAFF
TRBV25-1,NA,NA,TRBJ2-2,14,TGTGCCAGCAGTCGCAGCGCCGACACCGGGGAGCTGTTTTTT,CASSRSADTGELFF
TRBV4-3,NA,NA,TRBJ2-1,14,TGCGCCAGCAGCCAAGATGGGGTGGGATCCCCTAGGGTCTTC,CASSQDGVGSPRVF
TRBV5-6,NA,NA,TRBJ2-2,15,TGTGCCAGCAGCTTGGTCGGGAGCCGCACCGGGGAGCTGTTTTTT,CASSLVGSRTGELFF
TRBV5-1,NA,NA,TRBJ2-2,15,TGCGCCAGCAGCCTTCCGACAGTTACCACCGGGGAGCTGTTTTTT,CASSLPTVTTGELFF
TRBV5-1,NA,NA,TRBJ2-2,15,TGCGCCAGCTCCTCTCTCTCCCAGGGTGCCGGGGAGCTGTTTTTT,CASSSLSQGAGELFF
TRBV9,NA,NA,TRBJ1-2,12,TGTGCCAGCAGCGGCGCCCTCTATGGCTACACCTTC,CASSGALYGYTF
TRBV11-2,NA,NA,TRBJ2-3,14,TGTGCCAGCAGCTTAATGACCGAGGAAGATACGCAGTATTTT,CASSLMTEEDTQYF
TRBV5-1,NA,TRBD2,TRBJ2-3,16,TGCGCCAGCAGCTTAGCCAGCGGGAGCGGTGCAGATACGCAGTATTTT,CASSLASGSGADTQYF
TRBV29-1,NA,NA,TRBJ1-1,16,TGCAGCGTTGTTGTGGGGTCAGGGCGATTGAACACTGAAGCTTTCTTT,CSVVVGSGRLNTEAFF
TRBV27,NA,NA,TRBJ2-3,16,TGTGCCAGCAGTTTCATCCCCGTTGCCCCACCAGATACGCAGTATTTT,CASSFIPVAPPDTQYF
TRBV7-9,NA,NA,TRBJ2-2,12,TGTGCCAGCAGCTTACGCACCGGGGAGCTGTTTTTT,CASSLRTGELFF
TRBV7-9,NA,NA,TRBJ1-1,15,TGTGCCAGCAGCTTAGACCCAGGCCTGGGGGCTGAAGCTTTCTTT,CASSLDPGLGAEAFF
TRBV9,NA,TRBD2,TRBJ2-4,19,TGTGCCAGCAGCGTAGATTCACGGACTAGCGGGAGAGCTAAAAACATTCAGTACTTC,CASSVDSRTSGRAKNIQYF
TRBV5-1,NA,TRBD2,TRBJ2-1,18,TGCGCCAGCAGCTCACGGGGACTAGCGGGAGGGTTCTACAATGAGCAGTTCTTC,CASSSRGLAGGFYNEQFF
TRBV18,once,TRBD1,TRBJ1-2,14,TGTGCCAGCTCCCAGGACGGGACAGTGGATGGCTACACCTTC,CASSQDGTVDGYTF
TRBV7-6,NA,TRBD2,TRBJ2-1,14,TGTGCCAGCAGTCCTAGCGGGACTTACAATGAGCAGTTCTTC,CASSPSGTYNEQFF
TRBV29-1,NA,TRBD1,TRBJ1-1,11,TGCAGCGTACAGGGGAACGCTGAAGCTTTCTTT,CSVQGNAEAFF
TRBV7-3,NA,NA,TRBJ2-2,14,TGTGCCAGCCAAGCGCAGGTGAACACCGGGGAGCTGTTTTTT,CASQAQVNTGELFF
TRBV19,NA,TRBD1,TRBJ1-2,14,TGTGCCAGTAGTATAAGGGTACAGGGGAATGGCTACACCTTC,CASSIRVQGNGYTF
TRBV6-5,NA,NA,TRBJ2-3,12,TGTGCTTCCCGGGGGGCAGGAGATACGCAGTATTTT,CASRGAGDTQYF
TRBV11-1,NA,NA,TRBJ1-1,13,TGTGCCAGCAGCTCCCAGACAGGAGACGAAGCTTTCTTT,CASSSQTGDEAFF
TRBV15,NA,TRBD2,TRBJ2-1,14,TGTGCCACCGGGGAGGAGCGGGGGAGCGATGAGCAGTTCTTC,CATGEERGSDEQFF
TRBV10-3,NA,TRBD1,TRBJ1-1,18,TGTGCCATCAGTCACTCTACTGATTACAGGGGATGGAGCACTGAAGCTTTCTTT,CAISHSTDYRGWSTEAFF
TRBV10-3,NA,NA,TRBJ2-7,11,TGTGCCATCAGGGGAGATTACGAGCAGTACTTC,CAIRGDYEQYF
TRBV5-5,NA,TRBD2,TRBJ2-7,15,TGTGCCAGCAACTTGGTCCTAGCGGGCTCCTACGAGCAGTACTTC,CASNLVLAGSYEQYF
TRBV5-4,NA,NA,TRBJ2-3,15,TGTGCCAGCAGCGGATATAGCGCCCGCACAGATACGCAGTATTTT,CASSGYSARTDTQYF
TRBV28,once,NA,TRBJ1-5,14,TGTGCCAGCAGTTTAGAGGTGGCAGGTCAGCCCCAGCATTTT,CASSLEVAGQPQHF
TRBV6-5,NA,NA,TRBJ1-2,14,TGTGCCAGCAGCCGACAGAGGGGAAGCTATGGCTACACCTTC,CASSRQRGSYGYTF
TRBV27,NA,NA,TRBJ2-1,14,TGTGCCAGCAGTTTCAGGTCAGATAACCTCGAGCAGTTCTTC,CASSFRSDNLEQFF
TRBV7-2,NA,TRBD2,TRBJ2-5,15,TGTGCCAGCAGCCCAACAACGGGAGGTTGGGAGACCCAGTACTTC,CASSPTTGGWETQYF
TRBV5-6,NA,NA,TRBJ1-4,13,TGTGCCAGCAGCATCCCGGGGAATGAAAAACTGTTTTTT,CASSIPGNEKLFF
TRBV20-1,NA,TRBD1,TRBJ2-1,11,TGCAGTGCCCAGAGGGGGCATGAGCAGTTCTTC,CSAQRGHEQFF
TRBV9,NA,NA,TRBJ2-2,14,TGTGCCAGCACCCCGGGCCTTTGGACCGGGGAGCTGTTTTTT,CASTPGLWTGELFF
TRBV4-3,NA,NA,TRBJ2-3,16,TGCGCCAGCAGCCAAGATTTCCGGGGCAGCACAGATACGCAGTATTTT,CASSQDFRGSTDTQYF
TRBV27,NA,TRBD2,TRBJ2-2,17,TGTGCCAGCAGTCTCTGGGGTAGCGGGCGGGCGATGGGGGAGCTGTTTTTT,CASSLWGSGRAMGELFF
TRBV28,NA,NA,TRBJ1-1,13,TGTGCCAGCAGCCTGTACCTCAACACTGAAGCTTTCTTT,CASSLYLNTEAFF
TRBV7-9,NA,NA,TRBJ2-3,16,TGTGCCAGCAGCTTCAGGGGCGGCGGGAACGTTGGTACGCAGTATTTT,CASSFRGGGNVGTQYF
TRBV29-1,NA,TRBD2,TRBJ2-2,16,TGCAGCGTTGATGTTAGTAGCGGGATGAACACCGGGGAGCTGTTTTTT,CSVDVSSGMNTGELFF
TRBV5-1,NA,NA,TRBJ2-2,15,TGCGCCAGCAGCTTGACGCAGGGGGGTACCGGGGAGCTGTTTTTT,CASSLTQGGTGELFF
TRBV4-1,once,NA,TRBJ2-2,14,TGCGCCAGCAACCAAAACACACTGACCGGGGAGCTGTTTTTT,CASNQNTLTGELFF
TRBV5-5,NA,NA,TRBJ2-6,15,TGTGCCAGCAGAACGATGGACTCTGGGGCCAACGTCCTGACTTTC,CASRTMDSGANVLTF
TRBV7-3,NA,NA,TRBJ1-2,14,TGTGCCAGCAGCACGAACCACAGGGACTATGGCTACACCTTC,CASSTNHRDYGYTF
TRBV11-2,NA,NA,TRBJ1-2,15,TGTGCCAGCAGCTTAGCCGATACAGGAAACTATGGCTACACCTTC,CASSLADTGNYGYTF